These T cell receptor beta chains were read from a single sample in a study of shared clonotypes between healthy human individuals. Some clones are missing from TCRdb's copy, which holds only in-frame ones; the method was immunoSEQ multiplex PCR. The table includes about 320,000 clones, over 75% detected once. Sequencing was carried out using memory CD8+ T cells sorted from blood. All receptors come from a man aged 18 to 35 in good health. Both conserved end residues are part of each CDR3. A D gene is named only where the DNA matches it firmly. Expanded clones get a size class; other rows say once, few or many, or leave the size out.

CDR3 DNA: TGCGCCAGCAGCCAAGAAGGTGAGGGCAGGGCGAGGGGCTACACCTTC
CDR3 protein: CASSQEGEGRARGYTF
J gene: TRBJ1-2
clone size: -
V gene: TRBV4-1
D gene: -

CDR3 DNA: TGTGCCAGTAGTACCGGTGCGGTCTACGAGCAGTACTTC
CDR3 protein: CASSTGAVYEQYF
J gene: TRBJ2-7
clone size: -
V gene: TRBV19
D gene: -

CDR3 DNA: TGTGCCTGGAGTCCGGGGGTTACCAACTATGGCTACACCTTC
CDR3 protein: CAWSPGVTNYGYTF
J gene: TRBJ1-2
clone size: -
V gene: TRBV30
D gene: -

CDR3 DNA: TGTGCCAGCGCCGAGGACTCCGGCGCGAACACCGGGGAGCTGTTTTTT
CDR3 protein: CASAEDSGANTGELFF
J gene: TRBJ2-2
clone size: -
V gene: TRBV9
D gene: -

CDR3 DNA: TGCGCCAGCAGCTTGACAGGAAACACCGGGGAGCTGTTTTTT
CDR3 protein: CASSLTGNTGELFF
J gene: TRBJ2-2
clone size: -
V gene: TRBV5-1
D gene: -

CDR3 DNA: TGTGCCAGCAGCTTAGGCCCGGGGAGGTATGGCTACACCTTC
CDR3 protein: CASSLGPGRYGYTF
J gene: TRBJ1-2
clone size: -
V gene: TRBV11-2
D gene: -

CDR3 DNA: TGTGCCAGCAGCTTAGGGTTAGGAGAGACCCAGTACTTC
CDR3 protein: CASSLGLGETQYF
J gene: TRBJ2-5
clone size: -
V gene: TRBV7-9
D gene: -

CDR3 DNA: TGTGCCAGCAGCCCCCCCGGGAATGAGCAGTTCTTC
CDR3 protein: CASSPPGNEQFF
J gene: TRBJ2-1
clone size: -
V gene: TRBV14
D gene: -

CDR3 DNA: TGTGCCATCAGTCAGGACAGTAACTCCTACGAGCAGTACTTC
CDR3 protein: CAISQDSNSYEQYF
J gene: TRBJ2-7
clone size: -
V gene: TRBV10-3
D gene: -

CDR3 DNA: TGTGCCAGTAGTATCATAGCGGACTACAATGAGCAGTTCTTC
CDR3 protein: CASSIIADYNEQFF
J gene: TRBJ2-1
clone size: once
V gene: TRBV19
D gene: -

CDR3 DNA: TGTGCCAGCAGCCCAGGGGATAGCAATCAGCCCCAGCATTTT
CDR3 protein: CASSPGDSNQPQHF
J gene: TRBJ1-5
clone size: -
V gene: TRBV13
D gene: -

CDR3 DNA: TGCGCCAGCAGCCAAGAAATCCCCGTCTATGGCTACACCTTC
CDR3 protein: CASSQEIPVYGYTF
J gene: TRBJ1-2
clone size: -
V gene: TRBV4-3
D gene: -

CDR3 DNA: TGTGCCAGCAGCGGGCATGGGGATGTGGGCTACGAGCAGTACTTC
CDR3 protein: CASSGHGDVGYEQYF
J gene: TRBJ2-7
clone size: -
V gene: TRBV7-9
D gene: -

CDR3 DNA: TGTGCCAGCAGTTTGTTTACAGGGCTCCGGACGAACACTGAAGCTTTCTTT
CDR3 protein: CASSLFTGLRTNTEAFF
J gene: TRBJ1-1
clone size: once
V gene: TRBV27
D gene: -

CDR3 DNA: TGCGCCAGCAGCTTCGGGATCGGAGGGGGAGATACGCAGTATTTT
CDR3 protein: CASSFGIGGGDTQYF
J gene: TRBJ2-3
clone size: -
V gene: TRBV4-3
D gene: -

CDR3 DNA: TGTGCCAGCAGCAATGGGGGGGCTGAGACTAATGAAAAACTGTTTTTT
CDR3 protein: CASSNGGAETNEKLFF
J gene: TRBJ1-4
clone size: -
V gene: TRBV21-1
D gene: -

CDR3 DNA: TGTGCCAGCAGCCGTAATGAAGGGGGTCTCTACGAGCAGTACTTC
CDR3 protein: CASSRNEGGLYEQYF
J gene: TRBJ2-7
clone size: few
V gene: TRBV5-6
D gene: -

CDR3 DNA: TGTGCCAGCAGCCAAGATGGTATTCGAACTCCTAGCACAGATACGCAGTATTTT
CDR3 protein: CASSQDGIRTPSTDTQYF
J gene: TRBJ2-3
clone size: once
V gene: TRBV14
D gene: -

CDR3 DNA: TGTGCCAGCAGTTCCCCTCAGGGGTTTTTCACAGATACGCAGTATTTT
CDR3 protein: CASSSPQGFFTDTQYF
J gene: TRBJ2-3
clone size: -
V gene: TRBV11-1
D gene: -

CDR3 DNA: TGTGCCATCAGTGATGGGGCTAATTCACCCCTCCACTTT
CDR3 protein: CAISDGANSPLHF
J gene: TRBJ1-6
clone size: -
V gene: TRBV10-3
D gene: -

CDR3 DNA: TGTGCCAGCAGTGAGGAGGGCCAGGCCGGGGAGCTGTTTTTT
CDR3 protein: CASSEEGQAGELFF
J gene: TRBJ2-2
clone size: -
V gene: TRBV6-4
D gene: -

CDR3 DNA: TGTGCCTGGACAGCGAACACCGGGGAGCTGTTTTTT
CDR3 protein: CAWTANTGELFF
J gene: TRBJ2-2
clone size: -
V gene: TRBV30
D gene: -

CDR3 DNA: TGTGCCAGCAGCCATACAAGAGCGGGCGGCTACACCTTC
CDR3 protein: CASSHTRAGGYTF
J gene: TRBJ1-2
clone size: -
V gene: TRBV7-2
D gene: -

CDR3 DNA: TGTGCCAGCAGTGAAGGTACAGGATCCGGGGAGCTGTTTTTT
CDR3 protein: CASSEGTGSGELFF
J gene: TRBJ2-2
clone size: -
V gene: TRBV6-1
D gene: -

CDR3 DNA: TGTGCCAGCAGTTACGAGACAGGGGGTGTCTACGAGCAGTACTTC
CDR3 protein: CASSYETGGVYEQYF
J gene: TRBJ2-7
clone size: -
V gene: TRBV6-5
D gene: TRBD1

CDR3 DNA: TGTGCCAGCAGCTTGTCCGCCGGGGGCAGCTACGAGCAGTACTTC
CDR3 protein: CASSLSAGGSYEQYF
J gene: TRBJ2-7
clone size: -
V gene: TRBV5-4
D gene: -

CDR3 DNA: TGTGCCAGCTGGGACAGGCCCCGTGGCTACACCTTC
CDR3 protein: CASWDRPRGYTF
J gene: TRBJ1-2
clone size: -
V gene: TRBV2
D gene: TRBD1

CDR3 DNA: TGTGCCAGCAGCGCCCAACCGGCAACTAATGAAAAACTGTTTTTT
CDR3 protein: CASSAQPATNEKLFF
J gene: TRBJ1-4
clone size: -
V gene: TRBV7-9
D gene: -

CDR3 DNA: TGTGCCAGAAGCTTAGGAAGGCTAGACACCTATAATTCACCCCTCCACTTT
CDR3 protein: CARSLGRLDTYNSPLHF
J gene: TRBJ1-6
clone size: -
V gene: TRBV5-3
D gene: -

CDR3 DNA: TGTGCCAGCAGCCAAGATCTTGGCGCAGGCTCTGAAGCTTTCTTT
CDR3 protein: CASSQDLGAGSEAFF
J gene: TRBJ1-1
clone size: -
V gene: TRBV14
D gene: -

CDR3 DNA: TGTGCCAGCAGTTACTCGATGTCAGAGAACACCGGGGAGCTGTTTTTT
CDR3 protein: CASSYSMSENTGELFF
J gene: TRBJ2-2
clone size: few
V gene: TRBV6-5
D gene: -

CDR3 DNA: TGTGCCAGCAGTGAAGCGCACGGGGCCGGATCACCCCTCCACTTT
CDR3 protein: CASSEAHGAGSPLHF
J gene: TRBJ1-6
clone size: -
V gene: TRBV2
D gene: -

CDR3 DNA: TGTGCCAGCAGCCCCCCTAGCACCCACGAGCAGTACTTC
CDR3 protein: CASSPPSTHEQYF
J gene: TRBJ2-7
clone size: -
V gene: TRBV7-9
D gene: -

CDR3 DNA: TGTGCCAGCAGTTTGGAGGGGGCGATCCAAGAGACCCAGTACTTC
CDR3 protein: CASSLEGAIQETQYF
J gene: TRBJ2-5
clone size: few
V gene: TRBV28
D gene: -

CDR3 DNA: TGCGCCAGCAGCTACAGGAACACAGATACGCAGTATTTT
CDR3 protein: CASSYRNTDTQYF
J gene: TRBJ2-3
clone size: -
V gene: TRBV5-1
D gene: -

CDR3 DNA: TGCGCCAGCAGCCAAGATGAGTTTACAGGGGGCTGGTACGAGCAGTACTTC
CDR3 protein: CASSQDEFTGGWYEQYF
J gene: TRBJ2-7
clone size: -
V gene: TRBV4-1
D gene: TRBD1

CDR3 DNA: TGTGCCAGCAGTTTACCCGGCCAGGGATACACAGATACGCAGTATTTT
CDR3 protein: CASSLPGQGYTDTQYF
J gene: TRBJ2-3
clone size: once
V gene: TRBV28
D gene: -

CDR3 DNA: TGCGCCAGCAGTGAACGGACAGGTGGGTGGACCCAGTACTTC
CDR3 protein: CASSERTGGWTQYF
J gene: TRBJ2-5
clone size: -
V gene: TRBV10-1
D gene: TRBD1

CDR3 DNA: TGTGCCAGCAGTGCTCCCACCTTTCTTGGAGATACGCAGTATTTT
CDR3 protein: CASSAPTFLGDTQYF
J gene: TRBJ2-3
clone size: -
V gene: TRBV2
D gene: -

CDR3 DNA: TGTGCTAGCAGCTTAGGAACGGGAACCTACGAGCAGTACTTC
CDR3 protein: CASSLGTGTYEQYF
J gene: TRBJ2-7
clone size: -
V gene: TRBV7-7
D gene: -